Each of the 8 T cell receptor beta chains below was sequenced from the same sample in a study of blood T cells in healthy people across ages. Primed by a sample-barcoded 5' primer and a J-beta primer mix, a second PCR proceeded for roughly 7 to 11 cycles. TCRdb independently ran MiXCR on the 5' RACE reads; one entry per CDR3 protein. The repertoire holds about 800,000 distinct CDR3 sequences, with approximately 25% as singletons. These data were also filed under a second study, of T cells of mothers and their children.

The sample consisted of blood. The source is a boy aged 5-17 years in good health.

In its sample, this clonotype was seen a few times. The chain uses TRBV11-2 and TRBJ2-3; the match to TRBD2 covers 12 bases. Germline V gene lookup returns CDR1 SGHAT and CDR2 FQNNGV. V shed 0 bases, J shed 5 bases, and the junction held 0 bases outside the gene matches. The CDR3 is made up of 15 amino acids. DNA of the CDR3: TGTGCCAGCAGCTTAGAGGGACTAGCGGGAGATACGCAGTATTTT. It specifies CASSLEGLAGDTQYF.

The rearrangement joins TRBV5-1 to TRBJ2-3; D remains unclear. CDR1 and CDR2 (germline): SGHRS, YFSETQ. Trimming removed 0 bases from V and 4 bases from J, with 9 bases in between. This CDR3 is 14 amino acids long. The CDR3 region is CASSLGRKADTQYF. Here the CDR3 DNA reads TGCGCCAGCAGCTTGGGCAGAAAGGCAGATACGCAGTATTTT.

This clonotype was seen more than once but under ten times. This sequence joins TRBV12-3 or TRBV12-4 and TRBJ2-5; 7 bases agree with TRBD1. The J call is in doubt because the DNA end fits TRBJ2-7 better. CDR3 size: 14 residues. CDR3 residues: CASSQRQGPYEQYF. CDR3 DNA: TGTGCCAGCAGTCAAAGACAGGGCCCATACGAGCAGTACTTC.

The chain recombines TRBV20-1 with TRBJ2-3; D is uncertain. The CDR3 sequence is 13 residues long. Germline CDR1 and CDR2: DFQATT and SNEGSKA (reference sequence). V dropped 5 bases and J dropped 0 bases, with 9 bases sitting between them. CDR3 sequence reads: CSALDTSTDTQYF. CDR3 coding DNA: TGCAGTGCTCTCGACACCAGCACAGATACGCAGTATTTT.

This clonotype has only a few counts. V and J are TRBV28 and TRBJ1-1; TRBD1 is a possible D gene (5 bases). V lost 3 bases, J lost 10 bases, and 15 bases lay in between. From germline, CDR1 is MDHEN and CDR2 SYDVKM. The CDR3 totals 13 residues. CDR3 sequence reads: CASSFSGLYLAFF. In DNA, the CDR3 is TGTGCCAGCAGTTTCTCGGGGCTCTATTTAGCTTTCTTT.

This clonotype was observed a few times. V is TRBV5-1 and J is TRBJ2-1; D is ambiguous. The V end was cut by 0 bases, the J end by 7 bases, with 14 bases between. The CDR3 is 15 residues long. CDR1 and CDR2 from the germline V gene are SGHRS and YFSETQ. The DNA of the CDR3 is TGCGCCAGCAGCTTGGTCTTCCCAAACGGGAATGAGCAGTTCTTC. Protein: CASSLVFPNGNEQFF. Using reference TRBV5-1 and TRBJ2-1 for the parts outside the CDR3, the full variable domain is KAGVTQTPRYLIKTRGQQVTLSCSPISGHRSVSWYQQTPGQGLQFLFEYFSETQRNKGNFPGRFSGRQFSNSRSEMNVSTLELGDSALYLCASSLVFPNGNEQFFGPGTRLTVL.

As concerns this clonotype: An end of the junction does not agree with germline; a read error may underlie this. The chain has TRBV20-1 and TRBJ2-3, with 10 bases lining up with TRBD2. CDR3 size: 14 residues. Germline V gene sequence: CDR1 DFQATT, CDR2 SNEGSKA (reference sequence). CDR3 sequence: CSARSSGSADAQYF. The CDR3 DNA sequence: TGCAGTGCCCGCTCTAGCGGGAGTGCAGATGCGCAGTATTTT.

The chain couples TRBV10-3 to TRBJ1-2; the match to TRBD1 covers 10 bases. This CDR3 region has 13 residues. Germline CDR1 and CDR2: ENHRY and SYGVKD. The V and J ends lost 6 bases and 6 bases, in that order; junction bases with no gene match: 4. DNA of the CDR3: TGTGCCATCAGAGGACAGGGGGAGGATGGCTACACCTTC. Its protein product is CAIRGQGEDGYTF.